Listed here are 30 T cell receptor beta chains from one sample, sequenced in a study of CD8+ T cells in alopecia areata. RNA extraction and reverse transcription yielded cDNA as sequencing template. Libraries were prepared by immunoSEQ multiplex PCR; TCRdb keeps only in-frame clonotypes and omits some of them. This sample yields some 130,000 clones, of which around half are seen a single time; more than 15% belongs to the top ten. Treatment here: oral pan-JAK inhibitor, 5-10 mg twice daily. Material: CD8+ T cells sorted from blood, obtained at week 4, from a patient treated with tofacitinib. The source is a human donor with alopecia areata.

This clone was observed a few times. The rearrangement links TRBV30 to TRBJ2-7; no reliable D call. This CDR3 comprises 12 residues. The germline V gene encodes CDR1 GTSNPN and CDR2 SVGIG (reference sequence). V was cut by 2 bases and J by 3 bases, with 8 bases left in between. The CDR3 is CAWSWTDYEQYF. DNA of the CDR3: TGTGCCTGGAGTTGGACGGACTACGAGCAGTACTTC.

The rearrangement joins TRBV29-1 to TRBJ1-5, with a weak D call TRBD1 (6 bases). Germline values: CDR1 SQVTM, CDR2 ANQGSEA. V lost 4 bases to trimming and J lost 1 base, with 11 bases between them. This CDR3 region has 14 residues. The CDR3 nucleotides read TGCAGCGTTGCCCAGGGGTTAAGCAATCAGCCCCAGCATTTT. It specifies CSVAQGLSNQPQHF. The whole variable domain, filled in from reference TRBV29-1 and TRBJ1-5, reads SAVISQKPSRDICQRGTSLTIQCQVDSQVTMMFWYRQQPGQSLTLIATANQGSEATYESGFVIDKFPISRPNLTFSTLTVSNMSPEDSSIYLCSVAQGLSNQPQHFGDGTRLSIL.

V usage is TRBV11-2 and J usage is TRBJ2-7; 7 nucleotides match TRBD1. The trim removed 5 bases at V and 5 bases at J, leaving 3 bases unmatched. Germline V gene lookup returns CDR1 SGHAT and CDR2 FQNNGV. This CDR3 is 12 amino acids long. This CDR3 reads CASSLDRNEQYF. The CDR3 DNA reads as TGTGCCAGCAGCCTGGACAGGAACGAGCAGTACTTC. Together with reference TRBV11-2 and TRBJ2-7, the CDR3 gives the full variable domain: EAGVAQSPRYKIIEKRQSVAFWCNPISGHATLYWYQQILGQGPKLLIQFQNNGVVDDSQLPKDRFSAERLKGVDSTLKIQPAKLEDSAVYLCASSLDRNEQYFGPGTRLTVT.

The table lists this clone with a few counts. The chain links TRBV2 to TRBJ1-1; 10 bases match TRBD1. Germline CDR1 is SNHLY and CDR2 is FYNNEI. This CDR3 is built from 15 residues. V trimming: 7 bases; J trimming: 11 bases; junction bases outside the gene matches: 16. DNA of the CDR3: TGTGCCAGCATCACAACCGGGACAGGGGTCGCGGATGCTTTCTTT. Protein sequence: CASITTGTGVADAFF.

This chain connects TRBV19 to TRBJ1-5, with 9 bases aligning to TRBD1. Germline-derived CDR1 and CDR2 are LNHDA and SQIVND (reference sequence). V gave up 6 bases and J gave up 7 bases; unmatched junction bases: 16. The CDR3 consists of 17 residues. The CDR3 region is CASRMDRGGLLSQPQHF. In nucleotides, the CDR3 is TGTGCCAGTAGGATGGACAGGGGTGGGTTATTGAGCCAGCCCCAGCATTTT.

This chain uses TRBV30 with TRBJ2-7, with D unresolved. The CDR3 sequence is 11 residues long. Germline V gives CDR1 GTSNPN, CDR2 SVGIG (reference sequence). V lost 3 bases, J lost 1 base, and 4 bases lay in between. CDR3 region: CAWSGSYEQYF. CDR3 bases: TGTGCCTGGAGCGGGTCCTACGAGCAGTACTTC.

The V gene is TRBV29-1, the J gene TRBJ1-2; D call uncertain. V was pared by 5 bases and J by 3 bases, with 7 bases between. Germline V gene data show CDR1 as SQVTM and CDR2 as ANQGSEA. CDR3 length: 11 amino acids. The CDR3 DNA follows: TGCAGCGTTTACACTTACTATGGCTACACCTTC. Its protein product is CSVYTYYGYTF.

The V and J genes are TRBV13 and TRBJ2-1; no clear D gene. The germline CDR1 and CDR2 sequences are PRHDT and FYEKMQ (reference sequence). V lost 4 bases, J lost 2 bases, and 3 bases lay in between. The CDR3 spans 12 residues. CDR3 sequence reads: CASSSTYNEQFF. The CDR3, as DNA: TGTGCCAGCAGCTCGACCTACAATGAGCAGTTCTTC.

The chain uses TRBV5-4 and TRBJ1-2; 7 nucleotides line up with TRBD1. CDR3 length: 13 residues. In germline, CDR1 is SGHNT, CDR2 YYREEE (reference sequence). The trim removed 5 bases at V and 4 bases at J, leaving 5 bases unmatched. As DNA, the CDR3 is TGTGCCAGCAGTTCCGGGACAGCCTATGGCTACACCTTC. Translating gives CASSSGTAYGYTF. The entire variable domain, with the rest obtained from reference TRBV5-4 and TRBJ1-2, is as follows: ETGVTQSPTHLIKTRGQQVTLRCSSQSGHNTVSWYQQALGQGPQFIFQYYREEENGRGNFPPRFSGLQFPNYSSELNVNALELDDSALYLCASSSGTAYGYTFGSGTRLTVV.

This clone was counted between two and nine times. The chain uses TRBV29-1 and TRBJ2-2; unclear D gene. The CDR3 covers 11 residues. V lost 3 bases to trimming and J lost 3 bases, with 2 bases between them. In germline, CDR1 is SQVTM, CDR2 ANQGSEA. The CDR3 is CSVDDTGELFF. In nucleotides, the CDR3 is TGCAGCGTTGACGACACCGGGGAGCTGTTTTTT.

This clone has just a few counts. The gene calls are TRBV12-5 and TRBJ1-4; D ambiguous. V lost 9 bases and J 10 bases, leaving 9 bases between the germline ends. Germline V gene sequence: CDR1 LGHNT, CDR2 FRNRAP. The CDR3 has 10 amino acids. The CDR3 nucleotides are TGTGCTAGACCGGTCCGAAAACTGTTTTTT. Its protein product is CARPVRKLFF.

The CDR3 region has the DNA TGTGCCAGCAGCTCCGGGGACAGCTATGGCTACACCTTC. Residues: CASSSGDSYGYTF. The chain combines TRBV7-9 with TRBJ1-2, with TRBD1 identical over 7 bases. With V trimmed by 4 bases and J by 4 bases, 3 bases remained unmatched. Germline loops: CDR1 SEHNR, CDR2 FQNEAQ (reference sequence). The length of the CDR3 is 13 residues.

The chain couples TRBV6-5 to TRBJ2-5, with D unresolved. This CDR3 has 14 amino acids. V dropped 0 bases and J dropped 5 bases, with 10 bases sitting between them. CDR1 and CDR2 (germline): MNHEY, SVGAGI. For the CDR3, the DNA is TGTGCCAGCAGTTACTCAACCGGTGGGGAGACCCAGTACTTC. This translates into CASSYSTGGETQYF.

The genes are TRBV5-1 and TRBJ2-7; D not resolved. With 5 bases removed from V and 0 bases from J, the gap between germline ends came to 9 bases. This CDR3 comprises 13 residues. Per the germline V gene, CDR1 is SGHRS and CDR2 is YFSETQ. CDR3 DNA: TGCGCCAGCAGTCTGGAATACTCCTACGAGCAGTACTTC. Residues: CASSLEYSYEQYF.

As concerns this clone: The identical CDR3 is also encoded by other nucleotide sequences in the sample. The V call is TRBV6-5, the J call TRBJ2-3; 7 bases map to TRBD2. V lost 0 bases and J lost 0; bases outside the gene matches: 3. The CDR3 contains 16 residues. Germline CDR1 MNHEY, CDR2 SVGAGI. The CDR3: CASSYSPSGSTDTQYF. In DNA form, the CDR3 reads TGTGCCAGCAGTTACTCGCCTAGCGGAAGCACAGATACGCAGTATTTT.

This clone was counted between two and nine times. Germline and junction disagree at one end, which may indicate a read error. The rearrangement uses TRBV10-3 and TRBJ2-2; 10 bases fit TRBD1. This CDR3 has 14 amino acids. Germline V gives CDR1 ENHRY, CDR2 SYGVKD. CDR3 sequence (DNA): TGTGCCAGCAGTACCGGGACAGGGGCCGGGGAGCTGTTTTTT. It encodes CASSTGTGAGELFF.

This CDR3 is CASSPGTGGSYEQYF. In DNA form, the CDR3 reads TGTGCCAGCAGCCCGGGGACAGGGGGCTCCTACGAGCAGTACTTC. V usage is TRBV13 and J usage is TRBJ2-7; 11 nucleotides agree with TRBD1. CDR1 and CDR2 from the germline V gene are PRHDT and FYEKMQ (reference sequence). The CDR3 consists of 15 residues. Trimming removed 5 bases from V and 0 bases from J; junction bases left unmatched: 3.

There are a few counts of this clone. The chain carries TRBV5-1 and TRBJ1-2; the D is unclear. V shed 7 bases and J shed 0 bases, with 16 bases lying between them. In germline, CDR1 is SGHRS, CDR2 YFSETQ. This CDR3 contains 15 residues. CDR3 nucleotide sequence: TGCGCCAGCTTAACGTGGGCTCAAGCTAACTATGGCTACACCTTC. Translating gives CASLTWAQANYGYTF.

This sequence joins TRBV11-2 and TRBJ2-7, with 7 bases that match TRBD2. Germline V gene sequence: CDR1 SGHAT, CDR2 FQNNGV. This CDR3 spans 15 amino acids. The J segment lost 0 bases and the V segment lost 1 base, leaving 3 bases of the junction unmatched. The CDR3 reads CASSLVGGGSYEQYF. As DNA, the CDR3 is TGTGCCAGCAGCTTAGTCGGCGGGGGCTCCTACGAGCAGTACTTC.

The chain carries TRBV7-9 and TRBJ2-1; 9 bases line up with TRBD2. Losses at the gene ends were 3 bases for V and 5 bases for J; bases not matched to a gene: 5. The germline gives CDR1 SEHNR, CDR2 FQNEAQ (reference sequence). The CDR3 sequence is 15 residues long. The CDR3 protein is CASSLQLAGHNEQFF. The DNA of the CDR3 is TGTGCCAGCAGCTTGCAACTAGCGGGCCACAATGAGCAGTTCTTC.

The chain joins TRBV6-5 to TRBJ2-5; possible D gene TRBD2, 6 bases. Trimming removed 2 bases at V and 1 base at J, with 11 bases between. The CDR3 contains 15 residues. The V gene's germline CDR1 is MNHEY and CDR2 SVGAGI. DNA for the CDR3: TGTGCCAGCAGTTACGGGGACTCCATCCAAGAGACCCAGTACTTC. This gives the protein CASSYGDSIQETQYF.

The chain joins TRBV30 to TRBJ1-2; D is ambiguous. The ends were cut back, 5 bases at V and 3 bases at J, with 10 bases in the middle. The CDR3 extends over 12 amino acids. Germline values: CDR1 GTSNPN, CDR2 SVGIG (reference sequence). The DNA of the CDR3 is TGTGCCTGGGGCCCTACGGACTATGGCTACACCTTC. Translation: CAWGPTDYGYTF.

V and J are TRBV5-6 and TRBJ2-4, with D possibly matching TRBD2 (5 bases). V was pared by 2 bases and J by 1 base, with 10 bases between. Germline V gene lookup returns CDR1 SGHDT and CDR2 YYEEEE. The CDR3 contains 15 residues. The DNA of the CDR3 is TGTGCCAGCAGCTTAAGAGGGAGCGCCAAAAACATTCAGTACTTC. As protein: CASSLRGSAKNIQYF.

V gene TRBV4-1 combines with J gene TRBJ1-1, with unresolved D. The V end was cut by 4 bases, the J end by 0 bases, with 6 bases between. The CDR3 has 13 residues. Germline CDR1 is MGHRA and CDR2 is YSYEKL. CDR3 protein: CASSPRLNTEAFF. The CDR3 DNA follows: TGCGCCAGCAGCCCCAGACTGAACACTGAAGCTTTCTTT.

This clone was seen a handful of times. This chain connects TRBV29-1 to TRBJ2-1, with D possibly being TRBD2 (6 bases). This CDR3 has 16 residues. Germline lookup yields CDR1 SQVTM and CDR2 ANQGSEA. The V end lost 6 bases, the J end lost 0 bases, and 18 bases lay between the germline ends. The CDR3 here is CSVGPFSGPSYNEQFF. Written as DNA, the CDR3 is TGCAGCGTAGGACCGTTTAGCGGCCCCTCCTACAATGAGCAGTTCTTC.

The V and J genes are TRBV4-3 and TRBJ2-3; 8 nucleotides line up with TRBD1. CDR1 is LGHNA, CDR2 YSLEER, per germline. The J segment lost 0 bases and the V segment lost 4 bases, leaving 9 bases of the junction unmatched. This CDR3 comprises 17 residues. CDR3: CASSLTLGQASTDTQYF. The CDR3 bases are TGCGCCAGCAGCCTTACCCTGGGACAGGCCAGCACAGATACGCAGTATTTT.

This chain joins TRBV19 and TRBJ1-5; no clear D gene. The V end lost 7 bases, the J end lost 0 bases, and 10 bases lay between the germline ends. There are 14 residues in the CDR3. Germline assignment: CDR1 LNHDA and CDR2 SQIVND (reference sequence). The CDR3 loop reads CASNSPDSNQPQHF. CDR3 bases: TGTGCCAGTAACTCCCCGGATAGCAATCAGCCCCAGCATTTT.

The sample holds one count of this clone. The gene calls are TRBV30 and TRBJ1-1; D unclear. Per the germline V gene, CDR1 is GTSNPN and CDR2 is SVGIG (reference sequence). CDR3 length: 11 residues. Trimming cost V 4 bases and J 3 bases, with 6 bases left between them. The CDR3 sequence is CAWNKYTEAFF. The CDR3 DNA is TGTGCCTGGAACAAGTACACTGAAGCTTTCTTT.

Remarks on this clone: The identical CDR3 is also encoded by other nucleotide sequences in the sample. This chain connects TRBV5-6 to TRBJ2-3; D unclear. V shed 0 bases and J shed 5 bases, with 4 bases lying between them. CDR1 and CDR2 from the germline V gene are SGHDT and YYEEEE. This CDR3 region has 12 residues. CDR3 DNA: TGTGCCAGCAGCTTGGGGGGAGATACGCAGTATTTT. This translates into CASSLGGDTQYF.

This clone was recorded many times. This sequence joins TRBV4-1 and TRBJ2-3; D tentatively reads TRBD1 or TRBD2 (6 bases each). The CDR3 contains 16 residues. Germline CDR1 reads MGHRA; CDR2 reads YSYEKL. V dropped 0 bases and J dropped 2 bases, with 12 bases sitting between them. The CDR3, as DNA: TGCGCCAGCAGCCAAGAAGGGGGGCGCCTCACAGATACGCAGTATTTT. Translated, it gives CASSQEGGRLTDTQYF.